Included here is one TCR beta chain sequence, with context. The protocol was immunoSEQ multiplex PCR, while the TCRdb copy is restricted to in-frame clones and leaves out a portion. The sample has over 250,000 clones; 86% are singletons. This CDR3 contains 18 residues. Germline V gives CDR1 MGHRA, CDR2 YSYEKL. The V and J ends lost 3 bases and 11 bases, in that order; junction bases with no gene match: 21. The sample belongs to a study of cytomegalovirus exposure and HLA in healthy donors. Study context: A subsequent analysis reported that the 120 validation repertoires were produced on the same platform that had also been used for the approximately 710 first-cohort repertoires.

The sequenced sample consisted of PBMCs. The clonotype was recovered from a woman between 18 and 29 years old in good health and CMV-seronegative. V is TRBV4-1 and J is TRBJ1-5, with TRBD1 matching 8 bases. CDR3 protein: CASSHGDFGTGRNRTQHF. The CDR3 DNA reads as TGCGCCAGCAGCCATGGTGATTTCGGGACAGGCCGGAATCGGACCCAGCATTTT.